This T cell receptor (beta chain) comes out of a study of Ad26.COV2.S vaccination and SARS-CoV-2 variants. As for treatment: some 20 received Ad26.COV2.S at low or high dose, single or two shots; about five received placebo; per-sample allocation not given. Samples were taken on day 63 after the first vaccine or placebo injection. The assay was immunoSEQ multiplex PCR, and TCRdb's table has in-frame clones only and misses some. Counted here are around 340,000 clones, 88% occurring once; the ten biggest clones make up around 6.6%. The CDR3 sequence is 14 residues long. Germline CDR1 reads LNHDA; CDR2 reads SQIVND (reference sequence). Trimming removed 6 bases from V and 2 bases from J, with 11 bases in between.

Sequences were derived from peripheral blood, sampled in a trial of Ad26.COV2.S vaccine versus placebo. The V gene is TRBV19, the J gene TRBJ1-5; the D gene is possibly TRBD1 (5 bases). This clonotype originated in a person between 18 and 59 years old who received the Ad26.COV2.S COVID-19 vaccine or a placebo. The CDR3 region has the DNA TGTGCCAGTAGCACAGGTTTCGGCAATCAGCCCCAGCATTTT. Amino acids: CASSTGFGNQPQHF.